The sequence of this TCR beta chain was determined in a study of blood T cell repertoires in COVID-19. The germline gives CDR1 SGHRS, CDR2 YFSETQ. V lost 0 bases, J lost 7 bases, and 16 bases lay in between. This CDR3 comprises 16 residues. Here immunoSEQ multiplex PCR was the method, and the copy in TCRdb shows in-frame clones only, minus some. The table lists about 200,000 clones, 80% to 90% of them singletons. Source material: peripheral blood. The chain links TRBV5-1 to TRBJ2-2, with a weak D call TRBD1 (6 bases). This clonotype originated in a woman older than 75 with acute or convalescent COVID-19. CDR3 sequence (DNA): TGCGCCAGCAGCTTGGTTAGCAGGGGATCGGGCGGGGAGCTGTTTTTT. Its translation: CASSLVSRGSGGELFF.